The entry that follows covers one T cell receptor (beta chain) sequence. What it binds is unknown. Each tumor contributed about 20-50 mg of diced tissue. This table comes from immunoSEQ multiplex PCR, and its TCRdb copy is limited to in-frame clones, with some not included. The repertoire consists of approximately 30,000 clones, with roughly 50% occurring once and the leading ten covering 8.5%. This specimen belongs to a study of early stage breast cancer tumors. Study summary: About 80% of the 16 invasive tumors were ER+, PR+ and HER2-.

The study, taken as a whole, reports: Enriched TCRB sequences shared across patients were mostly commonly generated sequences. Tumors had approximately 2.6-fold higher T cell density and higher clonality than adjacent normal breast tissue.

Germline V lookup: CDR1 SGHVS, CDR2 FQNEAQ. The junction had 8 bases not matched to a gene; V was cut back by 2 bases and J by 11 bases. The CDR3 extends over 13 amino acids. The sequencing input was breast tumor tissue. The rearrangement uses TRBV7-8 and TRBJ1-1, with 7 bases lining up with TRBD1. This TCR was sampled from a person in their fifties or sixties with breast cancer. DNA for the CDR3: TGTGCCAGCAGCTTACCAGGGGGGGGGATCGCTTTCTTT. This sequence encodes CASSLPGGGIAFF.